Below are 15 T cell receptor beta chains sequenced from a single sample in a study of blood T cell repertoires in COVID-19. The data were produced by immunoSEQ multiplex PCR, yet TCRdb's version contains in-frame clones alone and is incomplete. The data show 200,000 to 250,000 clones, 65% to 85% seen once. The sample comprised peripheral blood. These receptors all stem from a woman between 40 and 55 years old with active or convalescent COVID-19.

The genes are TRBV29-1 and TRBJ2-1; TRBD1 aligns across 8 bases. V was pared by 0 bases and J by 4 bases, with 5 bases of the junction left unmatched. CDR3 size: 15 residues. Looked up from germline, CDR1 is SQVTM and CDR2 is ANQGSEA. For the CDR3, the DNA is TGCAGCGTTGAAGAGTCGAGGACAGGGTACAATGAGCAGTTCTTC. Encoded protein: CSVEESRTGYNEQFF.

J is TRBJ2-7 and V is TRBV6-5, with D hard to call. V was trimmed by 5 bases and J by 1 base, leaving 12 bases between them. The CDR3 has 14 amino acids. Germline V gives CDR1 MNHEY, CDR2 SVGAGI. CDR3 bases: TGTGCCAGCAGTCCCGAGGTCTCTTCCTACGAGCAGTACGTC. Its translation: CASSPEVSSYEQYV.

The J gene is TRBJ1-2, the V gene TRBV10-3; D is unresolved. V dropped 8 bases and J dropped 1 base, with 20 bases sitting between them. Germline CDR1 ENHRY, CDR2 SYGVKD. The CDR3 is 16 amino acids. CDR3 nucleotide sequence: TGTGCCATCGCGGTGGGCAGCGGACTCGTTAACTATGGCTACACCTTC. Translating gives CAIAVGSGLVNYGYTF.

The V and J genes are TRBV7-9 and TRBJ2-7; 7 bases match TRBD1. V shed 5 bases, J shed 4 bases, and the junction held 11 bases outside the gene matches. The germline gives CDR1 SEHNR, CDR2 FQNEAQ (reference sequence). The CDR3 is 15 residues long. CDR3 region: CASSTGTVNRYEQYF. Here the CDR3 DNA reads TGTGCCAGCAGCACCGGGACAGTAAACCGATACGAGCAGTACTTC.

The chain recombines TRBV28 with TRBJ1-1; 9 bases agree with TRBD1. The V gene end was trimmed by 8 bases and the J gene end by 1 base; junction bases not matched to a gene: 11. Looked up from germline, CDR1 is MDHEN and CDR2 is SYDVKM. The CDR3 consists of 16 residues. CDR3 region: CASGVPGQGRNTEAFF. The CDR3 nucleotides are TGTGCCAGCGGAGTCCCGGGACAGGGTCGGAACACTGAAGCTTTCTTT.

This clone was detected once. J is TRBJ2-3 and V is TRBV5-1; D might be TRBD2 (5 bases). CDR1 is SGHRS and CDR2 is YFSETQ in the germline V gene. Trimming shortened V by 0 bases and J by 6 bases, and 14 bases separated the two germline ends. The CDR3 is made up of 15 amino acids. This CDR3 is CASSLGQDFWDTQYF. CDR3 nucleotide sequence: TGCGCCAGCAGCTTGGGGCAGGACTTCTGGGATACGCAGTATTTT.

With respect to this clone: Other nucleotide sequences from this sample produce the same CDR3. The chain carries TRBV29-1 and TRBJ2-2, with D perhaps matching TRBD2 (6 bases). This CDR3 is built from 14 residues. Germline V CDR1 and CDR2: SQVTM, ANQGSEA. V was trimmed by 4 bases and J by 0 bases, leaving 9 bases between them. The CDR3: CSVGRGSNTGELFF. The DNA of the CDR3 is TGCAGCGTTGGGAGGGGTTCGAACACCGGGGAGCTGTTTTTT.

J is TRBJ1-4 and V is TRBV6-6; TRBD1 is a possible D gene (5 bases). V lost 6 bases and J 8 bases, leaving 16 bases between the germline ends. Looked up from germline, CDR1 is MNHNY and CDR2 is SVGAGI (reference sequence). The CDR3 has 14 residues. The CDR3 bases are TGTGCCAGCAGCAAATCCCAGGGTCAGGAAAAACTGTTTTTT. As protein: CASSKSQGQEKLFF.

The rearrangement uses TRBV28 and TRBJ1-1, with D uncertain. CDR3 length: 13 residues. The germline V gene encodes CDR1 MDHEN and CDR2 SYDVKM. Trimming took 1 base from V and 4 from J, leaving 7 bases between them. The CDR3: CASSLLMATEAFF. In DNA form, the CDR3 reads TGTGCCAGCAGTTTATTGATGGCCACTGAAGCTTTCTTT.

DNA of the CDR3: TGCGCCAGCAGCTTGGACAGGGTAATCACTGAAGCTTTCTTT. Translation: CASSLDRVITEAFF. This sequence joins TRBV5-1 and TRBJ1-1; tentatively, D is TRBD1 (6 bases). V gave up 0 bases and J gave up 4 bases, with 10 bases separating them. CDR3 length: 14 residues. The V gene's germline CDR1 is SGHRS and CDR2 YFSETQ.

The chain carries TRBV11-2 and TRBJ2-5, with TRBD2 matching over 8 bases. V lost 4 bases to trimming and J lost 4 bases; unmatched junction nucleotides: 5. The CDR3 is 14 residues long. Germline CDR1 is SGHAT and CDR2 is FQNNGV. The CDR3 protein is CASSSRGGGETQYF. The CDR3 region has the DNA TGTGCCAGCAGCTCCCGGGGGGGTGGAGAGACCCAGTACTTC.

The chain carries TRBV28 and TRBJ2-7; D possibly corresponds to TRBD1 (5 bases). Trimming stripped 5 bases from V and 6 bases from J, with 14 bases between. The CDR3 contains 13 residues. CDR1 and CDR2 from the germline V gene are MDHEN and SYDVKM. DNA of the CDR3: TGTGCCAGCAGTGTCAGGGAAGGCGGCGAGCAGTACTTC. This codes for CASSVREGGEQYF.

The rearrangement uses TRBV2 and TRBJ1-3; 8 nucleotides align to TRBD1. CDR1 is SNHLY and CDR2 is FYNNEI in the germline V gene. V trimming: 4 bases; J trimming: 3 bases; junction bases outside the gene matches: 2. The CDR3 contains 14 residues. CDR3 DNA: TGTGCCAGCAGTGGGACAGGGTTTGGAAACACCATATATTTT. It specifies CASSGTGFGNTIYF. The full variable domain, with the rest looked up from reference TRBV2 and TRBJ1-3, is EPEVTQTPSHQVTQMGQEVILRCVPISNHLYFYWYRQILGQKVEFLVSFYNNEISEKSEIFDDQFSVERPDGSNFTLKIRSTKLEDSAMYFCASSGTGFGNTIYFGEGSWLTVV.

The genes are TRBV4-1 and TRBJ1-2, with TRBD1 matching 9 bases. Trimming at V came to 1 base and at J to 8 bases, leaving 8 bases not matched to a gene. The CDR3 covers 15 residues. Germline CDR1 is MGHRA and CDR2 is YSYEKL. The CDR3 region is CASSQGQGVLGGYTF. The CDR3 DNA reads as TGCGCCAGCAGCCAAGGACAGGGGGTTCTGGGCGGCTACACCTTC.

The chain has TRBV9 and TRBJ2-1; TRBD2 matches 7 bases. The ends lost 0 bases at V and 4 bases at J; junction bases unmatched: 4. This CDR3 spans 15 amino acids. The germline V gene encodes CDR1 SGDLS and CDR2 YYNGEE. The CDR3 loop reads CASSVDSGSYNEQFF. CDR3 DNA: TGTGCCAGCAGCGTAGATAGCGGGTCTTACAATGAGCAGTTCTTC.